Following are 25 T cell receptor beta chains from one sample sequenced in a study of T cells in Graves' hyperthyroidism and ophthalmopathy. The investigators amplified TCR beta CDR3 regions from RNA transcripts. RT-PCR in the first round (using the HTBI primer set) targeted the TCR CDR3. TCRdb redid the calling of the multiplex PCR reads with MiXCR, one entry per CDR3 protein. The sample consists of approximately 600,000 distinct CDR3 sequences, around 21% of them appearing once. Source material: blood. The receptors derive from a young man with Graves' ophthalmopathy.

The chain combines TRBV3-1 with TRBJ2-4; no definite D call. CDR1 is LGHDT, CDR2 YNNKEL, per germline (reference sequence). V lost 0 bases and J lost 1, with 13 bases in between. The CDR3 extends over 17 amino acids. CDR3 protein: CASSQERGVGAKNIQYF. CDR3 in DNA: TGTGCCAGCAGCCAAGAAAGAGGAGTGGGGGCCAAAAACATTCAGTACTTC.

This clonotype was observed many times. The chain uses TRBV18 and TRBJ1-1; tentative D call: TRBD1 (6 bases). Trimming cost V 2 bases and J 3 bases, with 10 bases left between them. The CDR3 contains 14 residues. Germline V lookup: CDR1 KGHSH, CDR2 LQKENI. CDR3 protein: CASSPGQTDTEAFF. The DNA for the CDR3 is TGTGCCAGCTCACCAGGACAGACTGACACTGAAGCTTTCTTT. Filled out from reference TRBV18 and TRBJ1-1, the complete variable domain reads NAGVMQNPRHLVRRRGQEARLRCSPMKGHSHVYWYRQLPEEGLKFMVYLQKENIIDESGMPKERFSAEFPKEGPSILRIQQVVRGDSAAYFCASSPGQTDTEAFFGQGTRLTVV.

This clonotype came up many times. The CDR3 DNA reads as TGTGCCAGCAGTTACTCGGACAGGGCTAACTATGGCTACACCTTC. Its translation is CASSYSDRANYGYTF. The chain uses TRBV6-6 and TRBJ1-2; 8 bases are shared with TRBD1. This CDR3 region has 15 residues. V was pared by 0 bases and J by 0 bases, with 0 bases of the junction left unmatched. The germline V gene has CDR1 MNHNY and CDR2 SVGAGI (reference sequence).

The sample holds a few counts of this clonotype. The gene calls are TRBV9 and TRBJ2-1; TRBD2 matches at 9 bases. Germline V CDR1 and CDR2: SGDLS, YYNGEE. The CDR3 length is 16 residues. V was clipped by 4 bases and J by 7 bases; unmatched bases: 12. Here the CDR3 reads CASSLGIAGVANEQFF. The CDR3, as DNA: TGTGCCAGCAGCCTTGGGATAGCGGGAGTTGCGAATGAGCAGTTCTTC. Based on the CDR3 plus reference TRBV9 and TRBJ2-1, the full variable domain is DSGVTQTPKHLITATGQRVTLRCSPRSGDLSVYWYQQSLDQGLQFLIQYYNGEERAKGNILERFSAQQFPDLHSELNLSSLELGDSALYFCASSLGIAGVANEQFFGPGTRLTVL.

Comments on this clonotype: Since a much larger clone is just one base distant, this may be a read error. The chain carries TRBV2 and TRBJ2-1, with 10 positions matching TRBD1. J gave up 5 bases and V 4 bases, and 5 bases lay outside the gene matches. Germline lookup yields CDR1 SNHLY and CDR2 FYNNEI. This CDR3 is 15 amino acids long. The CDR3 loop reads CASSVDRGSHNEQFF. The DNA of the CDR3 is TGTGCCAGCAGTGTGGACAGGGGGAGCCACAATGAGCAGTTCTTC.

On this clonotype: This may arise from a read error, as a much more abundant clone is one base away. The V and J genes are TRBV28 and TRBJ2-1; no reliable D call. Germline CDR1 is MDHEN and CDR2 is SYDVKM. The length of the CDR3 is 13 residues. Between the trimmed V and J ends, which lost 8 bases and 3 bases, there was a span of 11 bases. CDR3 in amino acids: CASFRPRYNEQFF. The CDR3 DNA follows: TGTGCCAGCTTCAGGCCGCGCTACAATGAGCAGTTCTTC. Filled out from reference TRBV28 and TRBJ2-1, the complete variable domain reads DVKVTQSSRYLVKRTGEKVFLECVQDMDHENMFWYRQDPGLGLRLIYFSYDVKMKEKGDIPEGYSVSREKKERFSLILESASTNQTSMYLCASFRPRYNEQFFGPGTRLTVL.

This clonotype was counted many times. The rearrangement uses TRBV18 and TRBJ2-1; 12 bases line up with TRBD2. The CDR3 is 15 amino acids. V shed 3 bases, J shed 6 bases, and the junction held 3 bases outside the gene matches. CDR1 is KGHSH and CDR2 is LQKENI in the germline V gene. The CDR3: CASSPTSGGSNEQFF. CDR3 DNA: TGTGCCAGCTCACCGACTAGCGGGGGATCCAATGAGCAGTTCTTC.

The chain recombines TRBV7-2 with TRBJ2-7, with 8 bases aligning to TRBD1. This CDR3 contains 15 residues. The germline CDR1 and CDR2 sequences are SGHTA and FQGNSA. The J segment lost 3 bases and the V segment lost 8 bases, leaving 12 bases of the junction unmatched. The CDR3 sequence is CASGQGQGVHYEQYF. DNA of the CDR3: TGTGCCAGCGGTCAAGGACAGGGCGTCCACTACGAGCAGTACTTC.

The CDR3 nucleotides read TGTGCCAGCAGGGACTCCGGTAGGGGGATCTCTGGAAACACCATATATTTT. Translated, it gives CASRDSGRGISGNTIYF. This sequence joins TRBV2 and TRBJ1-3; D is perhaps TRBD1 (6 bases). Trimming shortened V by 6 bases and J by 0 bases, and 18 bases separated the two germline ends. There are 17 residues in the CDR3. Germline lookup yields CDR1 SNHLY and CDR2 FYNNEI.

This clonotype was observed a few times. The chain uses TRBV10-3 and TRBJ1-1; D remains unclear. Trimming removed 4 bases from V and 6 bases from J, with 15 bases in between. The CDR3 is 14 residues long. Germline lookup yields CDR1 ENHRY and CDR2 SYGVKD. The CDR3 nucleotides are TGTGCCATCAGTGGAAGGTCTGGGCGCCCTGAAGCTTTCTTT. It encodes CAISGRSGRPEAFF.

The rearrangement joins TRBV6-1 to TRBJ1-5; possible D gene TRBD1, 5 bases. Germline CDR1 is MNHNS and CDR2 is SASEGT. Trimming stripped 5 bases from V and 0 bases from J, with 11 bases between. CDR3 size: 15 residues. CDR3 nucleotides: TGTGCCAGCAGTCAGGGATACTATAGCAATCAGCCCCAGCATTTT. Encoded protein: CASSQGYYSNQPQHF.

This clonotype came up a few times. V usage is TRBV9 and J usage is TRBJ2-5, with a weak D call TRBD1 (5 bases). Germline CDR1 reads SGDLS; CDR2 reads YYNGEE. The CDR3 is made up of 13 amino acids. Trimming shortened V by 4 bases and J by 2 bases, and 9 bases separated the two germline ends. CDR3 sequence: CASSRTFQETQYF. The CDR3 DNA is TGTGCCAGCAGCCGGACATTTCAAGAGACCCAGTACTTC. Full variable domain (rest looked up from reference TRBV9 and TRBJ2-5): DSGVTQTPKHLITATGQRVTLRCSPRSGDLSVYWYQQSLDQGLQFLIQYYNGEERAKGNILERFSAQQFPDLHSELNLSSLELGDSALYFCASSRTFQETQYFGPGTRLLVL.

The chain recombines TRBV9 with TRBJ1-2; D uncertain. V was pared by 0 bases and J by 8 bases, with 14 bases between. The V gene's germline CDR1 is SGDLS and CDR2 YYNGEE. The CDR3 spans 14 residues. CDR3 DNA sequence: TGTGCCAGCAGCGTAGCGGGGTCGGATGTCGGCTACACCTTC. Its protein is CASSVAGSDVGYTF. Variable domain in full (rest from reference TRBV9 and TRBJ1-2): DSGVTQTPKHLITATGQRVTLRCSPRSGDLSVYWYQQSLDQGLQFLIQYYNGEERAKGNILERFSAQQFPDLHSELNLSSLELGDSALYFCASSVAGSDVGYTFGSGTRLTVV.

This clonotype was observed at least ten times. J is TRBJ2-3 and V is TRBV28; TRBD2 matches at 9 bases. The CDR3 covers 13 residues. J gave up 6 bases and V 6 bases, and 4 bases lay outside the gene matches. CDR1 is MDHEN and CDR2 is SYDVKM in the germline V gene. CDR3 sequence reads: CASRRGGVDTQYF. The CDR3 coding sequence is TGTGCCAGCAGGCGGGGGGGCGTGGATACGCAGTATTTT.

This clonotype was detected a few times. This CDR3 reads CASSLPTSGAETQYF. The CDR3 nucleotides are TGCGCCAGCAGCTTGCCTACCTCCGGGGCAGAGACCCAGTACTTC. The rearrangement uses TRBV5-1 and TRBJ2-5, with D possibly being TRBD1 or TRBD2 (5 bases each). Germline lookup yields CDR1 SGHRS and CDR2 YFSETQ. Trimming cost V 1 base and J 4 bases, with 14 bases left between them. The CDR3 consists of 15 residues.

The chain employs TRBV6-1 and TRBJ1-1; D is possibly TRBD1 (5 bases). Trimming cost V 6 bases and J 1 base, with 12 bases left between them. The CDR3 runs 14 residues. Germline CDR1 is MNHNS and CDR2 is SASEGT. The CDR3 DNA is TGTGCCAGCAGGATTGGGGGGACGAACACTGAAGCTTTCTTT. This sequence encodes CASRIGGTNTEAFF.

For this clonotype: It may be a read error: a sequence one base away is much more abundant. V gene TRBV4-1 combines with J gene TRBJ2-1; D may be TRBD2 (5 bases). CDR3 size: 14 residues. From germline, CDR1 is MGHRA and CDR2 YSYEKL. The V end lost 4 bases, the J end lost 9 bases, and 16 bases lay between the germline ends. The DNA for the CDR3 is TGCGCCAGCAGCCTAAATGAGGCGGGTCGTGAGCAGTTCTTC. As protein: CASSLNEAGREQFF.

This clonotype was found many times. The V and J genes are TRBV7-9 and TRBJ2-1, with D possibly matching TRBD2 (6 bases). This CDR3 region has 14 residues. Germline V gene sequence: CDR1 SEHNR, CDR2 FQNEAQ (reference sequence). V shed 6 bases and J shed 4 bases, with 13 bases lying between them. The chain's CDR3 is CASSGGEIYNEQFF. CDR3 nucleotides: TGTGCCAGCAGTGGCGGGGAGATATACAATGAGCAGTTCTTC. The whole variable domain, remainder taken from reference TRBV7-9 and TRBJ2-1, is DTGVSQNPRHKITKRGQNVTFRCDPISEHNRLYWYRQTLGQGPEFLTYFQNEAQLEKSRLLSDRFSAERPKGSFSTLEIQRTEQGDSAMYLCASSGGEIYNEQFFGPGTRLTVL.

This clonotype came up many times. The V and J genes are TRBV12-3 or TRBV12-4 and TRBJ2-7, with TRBD1 matching 10 bases. The CDR3 is 15 amino acids. The V segment lost 3 bases and the J segment 2 bases; nucleotides outside the gene matches: 4. The CDR3 nucleotides are TGTGCCAGCAGTTTCGGGACAGGGGCCACCTACGAGCAGTACTTC. Protein sequence: CASSFGTGATYEQYF.

The rearrangement uses TRBV9 and TRBJ2-5, with 15 bases fitting TRBD2. Per the germline V gene, CDR1 is SGDLS and CDR2 is YYNGEE. There are 17 residues in the CDR3. V was clipped by 2 bases and J by 1 base; unmatched bases: 3. The CDR3 loop is CASSVGLAGGPQETQYF. In DNA, the CDR3 is TGTGCCAGCAGCGTGGGACTAGCGGGAGGTCCCCAAGAGACCCAGTACTTC. Together with reference TRBV9 and TRBJ2-5, the CDR3 gives the full variable domain: DSGVTQTPKHLITATGQRVTLRCSPRSGDLSVYWYQQSLDQGLQFLIQYYNGEERAKGNILERFSAQQFPDLHSELNLSSLELGDSALYFCASSVGLAGGPQETQYFGPGTRLLVL.

The table lists this clonotype with a few counts. The rearrangement joins TRBV27 to TRBJ2-2; TRBD1 is a possible D gene (5 bases). Germline V CDR1 and CDR2: MNHEY, SMNVEV (reference sequence). The V and J ends lost 4 bases and 6 bases respectively, with 27 bases between them. The CDR3 runs 19 residues. In nucleotides, the CDR3 is TGTGCCAGCAGTTCATTGAAGGGGATTACAGGTCTAACAGCCGGGGAGCTGTTTTTT. It translates to CASSSLKGITGLTAGELFF.

The J gene is TRBJ1-2, the V gene TRBV19; D is ambiguous. Germline V lookup: CDR1 LNHDA, CDR2 SQIVND (reference sequence). V lost 2 bases, J lost 4 bases, and 8 bases lay in between. The CDR3 runs to 13 residues. The CDR3 spells CASSISGSYGYTF. The CDR3 coding sequence is TGTGCCAGTAGTATATCTGGCAGCTATGGCTACACCTTC.

This clonotype was seen repeatedly, ten times or more. The chain uses TRBV12-3 or TRBV12-4 and TRBJ2-4; the D gene is possibly TRBD1 (5 bases). The CDR3 spans 19 residues. V dropped 3 bases and J dropped 1 base, with 22 bases sitting between them. Here the CDR3 DNA reads TGTGCCAGCAGTTTTGGACCTCCAACAGGTTCGATGGCCAAAAACATTCAGTACTTC. This codes for CASSFGPPTGSMAKNIQYF.

CDR3 DNA sequence: TGTGCCAGCAGCCAAGGGGGGGCCGGGAGCACTGAAGCTTTCTTT. It yields the protein CASSQGGAGSTEAFF. This chain links TRBV3-1 with TRBJ1-1, with D perhaps TRBD1 (6 bases). Germline CDR1 reads LGHDT; CDR2 reads YNNKEL (reference sequence). CDR3 size: 15 residues. Trimming pared 1 base from V and 4 bases from J, leaving 13 bases between.

This sequence joins TRBV6-2 or TRBV6-3 and TRBJ2-3; 8 nucleotides align to TRBD2. The CDR3 runs to 15 residues. Germline lookup yields CDR1 MNHEY and CDR2 SVGEGT. V lost 7 bases and J lost 4; bases outside the gene matches: 10. The CDR3 DNA follows: TGTGCCAGCACCACCGAGCGGGAGACCCCAGATACGCAGTATTTT. Translation: CASTTERETPDTQYF.